This TCR beta chain was found in a study of cytomegalovirus exposure and HLA in healthy donors. The study drew the donors from its 120-subject validation cohort, separate from the approximately 700-subject first cohort. V gave up 5 bases and J gave up 5 bases; unmatched junction bases: 9. CDR1 LNHNV and CDR2 YYDKDF come from the germline V gene (reference sequence). The CDR3 contains 14 residues. General observations from the study: The TCR clusters that emerged in the first cohort tended, a later analysis found, to co-occur in the roughly 130 validation repertoires. Some TCR beta chains (roughly 160 of them) were listed as cytomegalovirus-associated.

A remark on this clone: Antigen: not known.

Using immunoSEQ multiplex PCR, the repertoire was profiled, and TCRdb retains in-frame clones only, with some absent. The table shows about 150,000 clones, with 70% to 90% occurring only once. The rearrangement links TRBV15 to TRBJ2-7; 7 nucleotides line up with TRBD2. Sequenced: PBMCs. This TCR was sampled from a human donor in good health. CDR3 DNA: TGTGCCACCAGCGACCGGGAGGTCCGAGACGAGCAGTACTTC. This encodes CATSDREVRDEQYF. Combining the CDR3 with reference TRBV15 and TRBJ2-7 gives the whole variable domain DAMVIQNPRYQVTQFGKPVTLSCSQTLNHNVMYWYQQKSSQAPKLLFHYYDKDFNNEADTPDNFQSRRPNTSFCFLDIRSPGLGDTAMYLCATSDREVRDEQYFGPGTRLTVT.